The rows below give T cell receptor beta chains drawn from one sample of a study of spatial heterogeneity in lung cancer. TCRdb independently ran MiXCR on the 5' RACE reads; one entry per CDR3 protein. Found here are tens of thousands of distinct CDR3 sequences, roughly 14% of them singletons; the top ten hold 7.2%. Material: PBMCs, obtained at surgery. The source is a male donor with early-stage non-small cell lung cancer. The CDR3 runs from the conserved cysteine through the conserved F or W. Fields, in order: clone size, J gene, V gene, D gene, CDR3 protein, CDR3 DNA. The D gene is left open where the match is weak. Expanded clones get a size class; other rows say once, few or many, or leave the size out.

clone size: many; J gene: TRBJ2-7; V gene: TRBV12-3/TRBV12-4; D gene: .; CDR3 protein: CASRTLRDAEQYF; CDR3 DNA: TGTGCCAGCAGGACCCTTAGGGACGCCGAGCAGTACTTC
clone size: many; J gene: TRBJ2-1; V gene: TRBV11-2; D gene: TRBD1; CDR3 protein: CASSLDRDRSYNEQFF; CDR3 DNA: TGTGCCAGCAGCCTCGACAGGGATCGGTCCTACAATGAGCAGTTCTTC
clone size: .; J gene: TRBJ1-5; V gene: TRBV19; D gene: .; CDR3 protein: CASTGQGNQPQHF; CDR3 DNA: TGTGCCAGTACAGGTCAGGGGAATCAGCCCCAGCATTTT
clone size: .; J gene: TRBJ2-1; V gene: TRBV7-3; D gene: .; CDR3 protein: CASSYQLGELFF; CDR3 DNA: TGTGCCAGCAGCTACCAACTAGGAGAGCTGTTCTTC
clone size: .; J gene: TRBJ2-1; V gene: TRBV11-3; D gene: TRBD2; CDR3 protein: CASSRSGGNEQFF; CDR3 DNA: TGTGCCAGCAGCCGCTCGGGGGGTAATGAGCAGTTCTTC
clone size: few; J gene: TRBJ1-6; V gene: TRBV5-4; D gene: .; CDR3 protein: CASRAGNSPLHF; CDR3 DNA: TGTGCCAGCAGAGCCGGAAATTCACCCCTCCACTTT
clone size: .; J gene: TRBJ2-5; V gene: TRBV7-2; D gene: TRBD2; CDR3 protein: CASSLGRTSSKETQYF; CDR3 DNA: TGTGCCAGCAGCTTAGGAAGGACTAGCTCTAAAGAGACCCAGTACTTC
clone size: .; J gene: TRBJ2-1; V gene: TRBV5-4; D gene: .; CDR3 protein: CASSLAVLQNEQFF; CDR3 DNA: TGTGCCAGCAGCTTGGCGGTCCTTCAAAATGAGCAGTTCTTC
clone size: few; J gene: TRBJ1-1; V gene: TRBV29-1; D gene: .; CDR3 protein: CSVEVVARNTEAFF; CDR3 DNA: TGCAGCGTTGAAGTTGTCGCGAGAAACACTGAAGCTTTCTTT
clone size: few; J gene: TRBJ2-7; V gene: TRBV2; D gene: TRBD1; CDR3 protein: CATKQGELSYEQYF; CDR3 DNA: TGTGCCACGAAACAGGGGGAGCTTTCCTACGAGCAGTACTTC
clone size: few; J gene: TRBJ2-2; V gene: TRBV28; D gene: TRBD1; CDR3 protein: CASSRGQANTGELFF; CDR3 DNA: TGTGCCAGCAGTAGGGGACAGGCGAACACCGGGGAGCTGTTTTTT
clone size: .; J gene: TRBJ1-4; V gene: TRBV7-2; D gene: TRBD1; CDR3 protein: CASSRQGREKLFF; CDR3 DNA: TGTGCCAGCAGCCGACAGGGCAGGGAAAAACTGTTTTTT
clone size: many; J gene: TRBJ2-5; V gene: TRBV6-1; D gene: .; CDR3 protein: CASRLRETQYF; CDR3 DNA: TGTGCCAGCAGGCTGAGGGAGACCCAGTACTTC
clone size: .; J gene: TRBJ2-3; V gene: TRBV5-1; D gene: .; CDR3 protein: CASSWSGSDTQYF; CDR3 DNA: TGCGCCAGCAGCTGGAGCGGTTCAGATACGCAGTATTTT
clone size: .; J gene: TRBJ1-5; V gene: TRBV12-3/TRBV12-4; D gene: .; CDR3 protein: CASSLRDYSNQPQHF; CDR3 DNA: TGTGCCAGCAGTCTACGGGATTATAGCAATCAGCCCCAGCATTTT
clone size: .; J gene: TRBJ2-4; V gene: TRBV12-3/TRBV12-4; D gene: TRBD2; CDR3 protein: CASSPSSGTSVSFQYF; CDR3 DNA: TGTGCCAGTAGTCCATCATCCGGGACTAGCGTGTCATTTCAGTACTTC
clone size: few; J gene: TRBJ2-2; V gene: TRBV18; D gene: TRBD1; CDR3 protein: CASSTGTGAAGELFF; CDR3 DNA: TGTGCCAGCTCGACCGGGACAGGGGCGGCCGGGGAGCTGTTTTTT
clone size: .; J gene: TRBJ2-5; V gene: TRBV3-1; D gene: TRBD2; CDR3 protein: CASSQEGTSGRAGETQYF; CDR3 DNA: TGTGCCAGCAGCCAAGAGGGGACTAGCGGGAGGGCCGGAGAGACCCAGTACTTC
clone size: few; J gene: TRBJ2-7; V gene: TRBV7-8; D gene: .; CDR3 protein: CASSLGPGGLREQYF; CDR3 DNA: TGTGCCAGCAGCTTAGGTCCAGGCGGTCTGAGGGAGCAGTACTTC
clone size: .; J gene: TRBJ2-3; V gene: TRBV20-1; D gene: TRBD2; CDR3 protein: CSATSGRMITDTQYF; CDR3 DNA: TGCAGTGCAACTAGCGGGAGGATGATCACAGATACGCAGTATTTT
clone size: many; J gene: TRBJ2-2; V gene: TRBV9; D gene: TRBD1; CDR3 protein: CASSAQAGTGPTGELFF; CDR3 DNA: TGTGCCAGCAGCGCCCAAGCCGGGACAGGGCCCACCGGGGAGCTGTTTTTT
clone size: .; J gene: TRBJ1-1; V gene: TRBV11-3; D gene: .; CDR3 protein: CASSFTVGSEAFF; CDR3 DNA: TGTGCCAGCAGCTTCACAGTGGGTTCTGAAGCTTTCTTT
clone size: few; J gene: TRBJ2-5; V gene: TRBV4-2; D gene: .; CDR3 protein: CASSQGVGSYQETQYF; CDR3 DNA: TGTGCCAGCAGCCAAGGAGTGGGCTCGTACCAAGAGACCCAGTACTTC
clone size: few; J gene: TRBJ1-2; V gene: TRBV27; D gene: .; CDR3 protein: CASSLSQGRNDYGYTF; CDR3 DNA: TGTGCCAGCAGTTTATCCCAGGGGAGAAATGACTATGGCTACACCTTC
clone size: .; J gene: TRBJ2-3; V gene: TRBV29-1; D gene: .; CDR3 protein: CSVDGTDTQYF; CDR3 DNA: TGCAGCGTTGACGGGACAGATACGCAGTATTTT
clone size: few; J gene: TRBJ2-7; V gene: TRBV7-9; D gene: TRBD2; CDR3 protein: CASSLGTSLREQYF; CDR3 DNA: TGTGCCAGCAGCTTAGGGACTAGCCTTCGGGAGCAGTACTTC
clone size: .; J gene: TRBJ1-2; V gene: TRBV7-2; D gene: .; CDR3 protein: CASSLSGGIYGYTF; CDR3 DNA: TGTGCCAGCAGCTTATCCGGGGGTATCTATGGCTACACCTTC
clone size: few; J gene: TRBJ1-5; V gene: TRBV20-1; D gene: .; CDR3 protein: CSASPLGGGQHF; CDR3 DNA: TGCAGTGCTAGCCCCCTCGGGGGCGGGCAGCATTTT
clone size: many; J gene: TRBJ2-7; V gene: TRBV29-1; D gene: TRBD1; CDR3 protein: CSVWTGSYEQYF; CDR3 DNA: TGCAGCGTGTGGACAGGTTCCTACGAGCAGTACTTC
clone size: .; J gene: TRBJ2-1; V gene: TRBV2; D gene: TRBD2; CDR3 protein: CASSEESSGTYNEQFF; CDR3 DNA: TGTGCCAGCAGTGAAGAGAGTAGCGGGACGTACAATGAGCAGTTCTTC
clone size: many; J gene: TRBJ1-1; V gene: TRBV5-1; D gene: .; CDR3 protein: CASRQEFGEAFF; CDR3 DNA: TGCGCCAGTAGACAGGAATTTGGGGAAGCTTTCTTT
clone size: few; J gene: TRBJ1-6; V gene: TRBV27; D gene: .; CDR3 protein: CASSLFTGPGSPLHF; CDR3 DNA: TGTGCCAGCAGTTTATTTACAGGCCCGGGTTCACCCCTCCACTTT
clone size: few; J gene: TRBJ1-1; V gene: TRBV2; D gene: .; CDR3 protein: CASSPVRVNTEAFF; CDR3 DNA: TGTGCCAGCAGCCCCGTTAGGGTGAACACTGAAGCTTTCTTT
clone size: few; J gene: TRBJ1-1; V gene: TRBV20-1; D gene: .; CDR3 protein: CSARRDENTEAFF; CDR3 DNA: TGCAGTGCTAGAAGGGACGAGAACACTGAAGCTTTCTTT
clone size: .; J gene: TRBJ2-5; V gene: TRBV5-1; D gene: .; CDR3 protein: CASSLFRNQETQYF; CDR3 DNA: TGCGCCAGCAGCTTGTTTAGGAACCAAGAGACCCAGTACTTC
clone size: few; J gene: TRBJ1-1; V gene: TRBV4-2; D gene: .; CDR3 protein: CASGGAWNTEAFF; CDR3 DNA: TGTGCCAGCGGGGGGGCGTGGAACACTGAAGCTTTCTTT
clone size: once; J gene: TRBJ1-4; V gene: TRBV9; D gene: .; CDR3 protein: CASSGHSTLGKKLFF; CDR3 DNA: TGTGCCAGCAGCGGACACAGCACCCTAGGAAAAAAACTGTTTTTT
clone size: .; J gene: TRBJ2-1; V gene: TRBV10-3; D gene: TRBD2; CDR3 protein: CAISESPSGSYEQFF; CDR3 DNA: TGTGCCATCAGTGAGTCGCCTAGCGGGAGCTATGAGCAGTTCTTC
clone size: .; J gene: TRBJ2-3; V gene: TRBV6-2/TRBV6-3; D gene: TRBD2; CDR3 protein: CASSYPGLAGFYKSTDTQYF; CDR3 DNA: TGTGCCAGCAGCTATCCGGGACTAGCGGGGTTCTACAAAAGCACAGATACGCAGTATTTT
clone size: .; J gene: TRBJ2-7; V gene: TRBV25-1; D gene: .; CDR3 protein: CASSDYGYEQYF; CDR3 DNA: TGTGCCAGCAGTGATTACGGTTACGAGCAGTACTTC
clone size: few; J gene: TRBJ2-1; V gene: TRBV19; D gene: .; CDR3 protein: CASSPYYGGWNEQFF; CDR3 DNA: TGTGCCAGTAGCCCTTACTATGGGGGCTGGAATGAGCAGTTCTTC
clone size: few; J gene: TRBJ1-1; V gene: TRBV6-5; D gene: TRBD1; CDR3 protein: CASNLDRVQTEAFF; CDR3 DNA: TGTGCCAGCAACTTAGACAGGGTACAGACTGAAGCTTTCTTT
clone size: .; J gene: TRBJ2-7; V gene: TRBV6-2/TRBV6-3; D gene: .; CDR3 protein: CASGAGFYEQYF; CDR3 DNA: TGTGCCAGCGGGGCGGGGTTCTACGAGCAGTACTTC
clone size: many; J gene: TRBJ1-6; V gene: TRBV3-1; D gene: .; CDR3 protein: CASSPTDSNNSPLHF; CDR3 DNA: TGTGCCAGCAGTCCAACGGACAGTAATAATTCACCCCTCCACTTT
clone size: .; J gene: TRBJ2-3; V gene: TRBV13; D gene: .; CDR3 protein: CASSTRAGRQRDTQYF; CDR3 DNA: TGTGCCAGCAGTACTAGGGCGGGACGGCAGAGAGATACGCAGTATTTT
clone size: .; J gene: TRBJ2-2; V gene: TRBV10-3; D gene: TRBD2; CDR3 protein: CAIAGALAGVFGTGELFF; CDR3 DNA: TGTGCCATCGCAGGGGCACTAGCGGGAGTATTTGGAACCGGGGAGCTGTTTTTT
clone size: .; J gene: TRBJ2-7; V gene: TRBV6-6; D gene: .; CDR3 protein: CASSPGLSYEQYF; CDR3 DNA: TGTGCCAGCAGTCCCGGACTCTCCTACGAGCAGTACTTC
clone size: many; J gene: TRBJ2-2; V gene: TRBV20-1; D gene: .; CDR3 protein: CSAPGGRGEPGELFF; CDR3 DNA: TGCAGTGCTCCCGGCGGCAGGGGAGAACCCGGGGAGCTGTTTTTT
clone size: .; J gene: TRBJ2-1; V gene: TRBV5-1; D gene: .; CDR3 protein: CASSTRNEQFF; CDR3 DNA: TGCGCCAGCAGCACCCGGAATGAGCAGTTCTTC
clone size: .; J gene: TRBJ2-3; V gene: TRBV7-3; D gene: .; CDR3 protein: CASSSVRGNTQYF; CDR3 DNA: TGTGCCAGCAGCTCTGTTCGGGGAAATACGCAGTATTTT
clone size: .; J gene: TRBJ1-2; V gene: TRBV12-3/TRBV12-4; D gene: .; CDR3 protein: CASSPSGSNYGYTF; CDR3 DNA: TGTGCCAGCAGTCCCTCGGGCAGCAACTATGGCTACACCTTC
clone size: few; J gene: TRBJ1-2; V gene: TRBV12-3/TRBV12-4; D gene: .; CDR3 protein: CASSLVGRGGYTF; CDR3 DNA: TGTGCCAGCAGTTTAGTTGGGCGAGGAGGCTACACCTTC
clone size: many; J gene: TRBJ2-6; V gene: TRBV5-1; D gene: .; CDR3 protein: CASSAGTAAGANVLTF; CDR3 DNA: TGCGCCAGCAGCGCGGGGACCGCGGCTGGGGCCAACGTCCTGACTTTC